These T cell receptor beta chains were read from a single sample in a study of blood T cell repertoires in COVID-19. Profiling relied on immunoSEQ multiplex PCR, and the TCRdb table lists in-frame clones only, not all of them. The sample yields 200,000 to 300,000 clones, 88% seen once. Material for sequencing was PBMCs or T cells enriched from blood (not recorded which). All receptors come from a woman in her forties with acute COVID-19. The CDR3 runs from the conserved cysteine through the conserved F or W. The D gene is left open where the match is weak. Clone size appears in some rows only: once, few, many, or a class for an expanded clone.

len: 16; d_gene: TRBD1; abundance: -; v_gene: TRBV9; j_gene: TRBJ1-1; CDR3nt: TGTGCCAGCAGCGTCAGGGGGCGGGCGGGGAACACTGAAGCTTTCTTT; CDR3aa: CASSVRGRAGNTEAFF
len: 15; d_gene: TRBD1; abundance: -; v_gene: TRBV5-8; j_gene: TRBJ2-1; CDR3nt: TGTGCCAGCAGCTTAATGGGTCAGGGGGTTTCAGGGCAGTTCTTC; CDR3aa: CASSLMGQGVSGQFF
len: 15; d_gene: -; abundance: -; v_gene: TRBV6-5; j_gene: TRBJ2-7; CDR3nt: TGTGCCAGCAGTTACGACAAGACAGTAGGCTACGAGCAGTACTTC; CDR3aa: CASSYDKTVGYEQYF
len: 11; d_gene: -; abundance: -; v_gene: TRBV6-5; j_gene: TRBJ1-2; CDR3nt: TGTCTTTGTGGGGGCATCTATGGCTACACCTTC; CDR3aa: CLCGGIYGYTF
len: 13; d_gene: -; abundance: -; v_gene: TRBV20-1; j_gene: TRBJ1-2; CDR3nt: TGCAGTGCTAGTTTCGGGTCGGACTATGGCTACACCTTC; CDR3aa: CSASFGSDYGYTF
len: 14; d_gene: -; abundance: -; v_gene: TRBV27; j_gene: TRBJ1-1; CDR3nt: TGTGCCAGCAGTTGGGACATAATGAACACTGAAGCTTTCTTT; CDR3aa: CASSWDIMNTEAFF
len: 14; d_gene: -; abundance: -; v_gene: TRBV27; j_gene: TRBJ2-7; CDR3nt: TGTGCCAGCAGTCGCCTCGGGGGAGACTACGAGCAGTACTTC; CDR3aa: CASSRLGGDYEQYF
len: 15; d_gene: -; abundance: -; v_gene: TRBV19; j_gene: TRBJ1-1; CDR3nt: TGTGCCAGTAGTCTAAGACAGACGGATGGCACTGAAGCTTTCTTT; CDR3aa: CASSLRQTDGTEAFF
len: 15; d_gene: TRBD1; abundance: -; v_gene: TRBV18; j_gene: TRBJ2-5; CDR3nt: TGTGCCAGCTCACCCGGGACAGGCCCAGAGGAGACCCAGTACTTC; CDR3aa: CASSPGTGPEETQYF
len: 13; d_gene: TRBD2; abundance: -; v_gene: TRBV12-3/TRBV12-4; j_gene: TRBJ2-1; CDR3nt: TGTGCCAGCAGTTCTACCCGGGACTATAGACAGTTCTTC; CDR3aa: CASSSTRDYRQFF
len: 13; d_gene: -; abundance: -; v_gene: TRBV3-1/TRBV3-2; j_gene: TRBJ1-1; CDR3nt: TGTGCCAGCAGCCAAGGCGGGGGTACTGAAGCTTTCTTT; CDR3aa: CASSQGGGTEAFF
len: 16; d_gene: -; abundance: -; v_gene: TRBV27; j_gene: TRBJ1-4; CDR3nt: TGTGCCAGCAGTTTATCCCCGCCAGGAAGGGGTGAAAAACTGTTTTTT; CDR3aa: CASSLSPPGRGEKLFF
len: 15; d_gene: TRBD1; abundance: -; v_gene: TRBV19; j_gene: TRBJ1-5; CDR3nt: TGTGCCAGTTGTTGGGGGACAGGATTTGACCAGCCCCAGCATTTT; CDR3aa: CASCWGTGFDQPQHF
len: 15; d_gene: -; abundance: -; v_gene: TRBV16; j_gene: TRBJ2-7; CDR3nt: TGTGCCAGCAGCCAGAGTACAGGGAGAGCCTACGAGCAGTACTTC; CDR3aa: CASSQSTGRAYEQYF
len: 14; d_gene: -; abundance: -; v_gene: TRBV10-1; j_gene: TRBJ2-3; CDR3nt: TGCGCCAGCAGTGATAGACAGCTCACAGATACGCAGTATTTT; CDR3aa: CASSDRQLTDTQYF
len: 16; d_gene: -; abundance: -; v_gene: TRBV30; j_gene: TRBJ1-5; CDR3nt: TGTGCCTGGAGCGCGATGGGAGGACATCGCAATCAGCCCCAGCATTTT; CDR3aa: CAWSAMGGHRNQPQHF
len: 15; d_gene: TRBD1; abundance: -; v_gene: TRBV19; j_gene: TRBJ1-5; CDR3nt: TGTGCCAGTAGACCGGGACAGGGAAGCAATCAGCCCCAGCATTTT; CDR3aa: CASRPGQGSNQPQHF
len: 14; d_gene: TRBD1; abundance: -; v_gene: TRBV30; j_gene: TRBJ1-3; CDR3nt: TGTGCCTGGAACAGGGGAGGCACTGGAAACACCATATATTTT; CDR3aa: CAWNRGGTGNTIYF
len: 12; d_gene: -; abundance: -; v_gene: TRBV2; j_gene: TRBJ1-2; CDR3nt: TGTGCCAGCAGTGACAGGGGCTATGGCTACACCTTC; CDR3aa: CASSDRGYGYTF
len: 16; d_gene: -; abundance: once; v_gene: TRBV14; j_gene: TRBJ2-5; CDR3nt: TGTGCCAGCAGCCACCAACGCCTGTCAGGGGAGGAGACCCAGTACTTC; CDR3aa: CASSHQRLSGEETQYF
len: 19; d_gene: TRBD2; abundance: -; v_gene: TRBV7-2; j_gene: TRBJ2-1; CDR3nt: TGTGCCAGCAGCCCCCCGATGGTAGCGGGAGGGAGGTTGAGGAATGAGCAGTTCTTC; CDR3aa: CASSPPMVAGGRLRNEQFF
len: 12; d_gene: TRBD1; abundance: -; v_gene: TRBV27; j_gene: TRBJ2-2; CDR3nt: TGTGCCAGCAACAGGGGAACCGGGGAGCTGTTTTTT; CDR3aa: CASNRGTGELFF
len: 13; d_gene: -; abundance: -; v_gene: TRBV5-4; j_gene: TRBJ1-2; CDR3nt: TGTGCCAGCAGCTTGTTCCAGGAAAGTGGCTACACCTTC; CDR3aa: CASSLFQESGYTF
len: 17; d_gene: -; abundance: -; v_gene: TRBV9; j_gene: TRBJ1-3; CDR3nt: TGTGCCAGCAGCGTAAATGCGGGGGAAAGATATGGAAACACCATATATTTT; CDR3aa: CASSVNAGERYGNTIYF
len: 15; d_gene: -; abundance: -; v_gene: TRBV4-3; j_gene: TRBJ1-1; CDR3nt: TGCGCCAGCAGGCTAATAGGAGGGACGAACACTGAAGCTTTCTTT; CDR3aa: CASRLIGGTNTEAFF
len: 15; d_gene: TRBD1; abundance: -; v_gene: TRBV18; j_gene: TRBJ2-1; CDR3nt: TGTGCCAGCTCTACAATGGACAGGGAATACAATGAGCAGTTCTTC; CDR3aa: CASSTMDREYNEQFF
len: 15; d_gene: -; abundance: -; v_gene: TRBV24-1; j_gene: TRBJ1-3; CDR3nt: TGTGCCACCAGTGATCCCAGGGGTTCGGAAAACACCATATATTTT; CDR3aa: CATSDPRGSENTIYF
len: 15; d_gene: TRBD2; abundance: -; v_gene: TRBV9; j_gene: TRBJ2-5; CDR3nt: TGTGCCAGCAGCGTGGGCGGGAGGGCCTTTGAGACCCAGTACTTC; CDR3aa: CASSVGGRAFETQYF
len: 14; d_gene: TRBD1; abundance: once; v_gene: TRBV24-1; j_gene: TRBJ2-5; CDR3nt: TGTGCCACCAGTGACACAGGGGTCCAAGAGACCCAGTACTTC; CDR3aa: CATSDTGVQETQYF
len: 14; d_gene: -; abundance: -; v_gene: TRBV3-1/TRBV3-2; j_gene: TRBJ2-2; CDR3nt: TGTGCCAGCAGCCAATCCTCGAACACCGGGGAGCTGTTTTTT; CDR3aa: CASSQSSNTGELFF
len: 15; d_gene: TRBD2; abundance: -; v_gene: TRBV5-4; j_gene: TRBJ2-1; CDR3nt: TGTGCCAGCAGCTTTCGACTAGCGGGAATCAATGAGCAGTTCTTC; CDR3aa: CASSFRLAGINEQFF
len: 16; d_gene: TRBD1; abundance: -; v_gene: TRBV28; j_gene: TRBJ1-2; CDR3nt: TGTGCCAGCAGTCCACGGACAGGGATTCATCTGCGGGGCTACACCTTC; CDR3aa: CASSPRTGIHLRGYTF
len: 12; d_gene: -; abundance: -; v_gene: TRBV20-1; j_gene: TRBJ2-3; CDR3nt: TGCAGTGCTAGTGGCGGCACAGATACGCAGTATTTT; CDR3aa: CSASGGTDTQYF
len: 16; d_gene: -; abundance: -; v_gene: TRBV7-8; j_gene: TRBJ2-7; CDR3nt: TGTGCCAGCAGCTTAGGGGGTCGGGACTCCATCTACGAGCAGTACTTC; CDR3aa: CASSLGGRDSIYEQYF
len: 15; d_gene: -; abundance: -; v_gene: TRBV9; j_gene: TRBJ1-5; CDR3nt: TGTGCCAGCAGCGTAGATGGCAGAAGCAATCAGCCCCAGCATTTT; CDR3aa: CASSVDGRSNQPQHF
len: 17; d_gene: TRBD1; abundance: once; v_gene: TRBV28; j_gene: TRBJ1-3; CDR3nt: TGTGCCAGCAGTTACTCGACAGGGAGCTACTCTGGAAACACCATATATTTT; CDR3aa: CASSYSTGSYSGNTIYF
len: 15; d_gene: TRBD2; abundance: -; v_gene: TRBV7-7; j_gene: TRBJ2-2; CDR3nt: TGTGCTAGCAGCCGCGGACTAGCGGGGACCGGGGAGCTGTTTTTT; CDR3aa: CASSRGLAGTGELFF